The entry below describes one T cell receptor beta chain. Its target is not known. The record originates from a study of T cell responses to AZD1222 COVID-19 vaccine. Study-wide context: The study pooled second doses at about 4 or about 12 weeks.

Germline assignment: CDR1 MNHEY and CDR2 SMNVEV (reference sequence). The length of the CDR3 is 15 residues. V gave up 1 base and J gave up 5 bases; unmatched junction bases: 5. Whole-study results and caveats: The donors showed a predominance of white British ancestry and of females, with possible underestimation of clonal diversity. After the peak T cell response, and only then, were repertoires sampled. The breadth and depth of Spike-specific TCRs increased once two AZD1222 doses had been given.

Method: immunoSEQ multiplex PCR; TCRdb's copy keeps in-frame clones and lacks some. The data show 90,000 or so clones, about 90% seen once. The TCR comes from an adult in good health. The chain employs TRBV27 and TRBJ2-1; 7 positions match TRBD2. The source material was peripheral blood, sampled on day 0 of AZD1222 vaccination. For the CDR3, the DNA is TGTGCCAGCAGTTTATGGGCTAGCGGCCACAATGAGCAGTTCTTC. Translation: CASSLWASGHNEQFF.